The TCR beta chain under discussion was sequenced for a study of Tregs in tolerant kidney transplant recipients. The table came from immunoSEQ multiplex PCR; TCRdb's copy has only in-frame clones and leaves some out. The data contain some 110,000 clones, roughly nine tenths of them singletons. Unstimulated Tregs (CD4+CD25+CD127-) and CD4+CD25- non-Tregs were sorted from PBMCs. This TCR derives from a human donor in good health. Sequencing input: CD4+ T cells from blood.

The CDR3 sequence is CASSLGVNTEAFF. CDR3 nucleotides: TGCGCCAGCAGCTTGGGAGTTAACACTGAAGCTTTCTTT. The chain combines TRBV5-1 with TRBJ1-1, with unresolved D. V gave up 0 bases and J gave up 2 bases, with 5 bases separating them. The CDR3 is made up of 13 amino acids. The germline V gene has CDR1 SGHRS and CDR2 YFSETQ.